Described below is a single TCR beta chain sequence and its context. The entry originates in a study of blood T cell repertoires in COVID-19. In the original processing: Amplification from reference gene primers served as the basis for estimated nucleated cell counts. This table comes from immunoSEQ multiplex PCR, and its TCRdb copy is limited to in-frame clones, with some not included. V and J calls and clone size are given by that table; D and trimming were obtained from the DNA. The table has 250,000 to 300,000 clones, 89% seen once. The length of the CDR3 is 14 residues. Trimming shortened V by 0 bases and J by 7 bases, and 10 bases separated the two germline ends. Germline values: CDR1 SGHRS, CDR2 YFSETQ. Cohorts were based on clinical histories the participants reported.

The V gene is TRBV5-1, the J gene TRBJ1-4; D might be TRBD1 (5 bases). Sequencing input: PBMCs or T cells enriched from blood (not recorded which). The TCR was taken from a woman in her thirties or forties who had recovered from COVID-19. Here the CDR3 reads CASSLEQGGEKLFF. CDR3 bases: TGCGCCAGCAGCTTGGAGCAGGGTGGTGAAAAACTGTTTTTT.